This TCR beta chain appears in the sequencing data of a study of cytomegalovirus exposure and HLA in healthy donors. The germline V gene encodes CDR1 SGHAT and CDR2 FQNNGV. CDR3 length: 12 amino acids. V dropped 5 bases and J dropped 6; count of bases not matched to a gene: 3. Some clones are missing from TCRdb's copy, which holds only in-frame ones; the method was immunoSEQ multiplex PCR. The sample has 70,000 to 95,000 clones; 93% are singletons. The sample taken for sequencing was PBMCs. This TCR came from a woman in her thirties in good health and CMV-seronegative. This rearrangement joins TRBV11-2 to TRBJ2-7; 8 nucleotides line up with TRBD1. The CDR3, as DNA: TGTGCCAGCAGCACGCAGGGGGCCGAGCAGTACTTC. Residues: CASSTQGAEQYF. Full variable domain (missing parts from reference TRBV11-2 and TRBJ2-7): EAGVAQSPRYKIIEKRQSVAFWCNPISGHATLYWYQQILGQGPKLLIQFQNNGVVDDSQLPKDRFSAERLKGVDSTLKIQPAKLEDSAVYLCASSTQGAEQYFGPGTRLTVT.